This T cell receptor beta chain was identified in a study of T cells expressing NK-cell markers. About the research overall: Seven of the eight sequenced donors were HCMV-seropositive; one was seronegative. Study results and caveats: The study found these clonotypes also leading the CD3+CD56-NKG2C+ fraction in a few donors.

As for this clonotype: Its antigen is unidentified.

TCRdb re-called the 5' RACE reads and catalogs CDR3 proteins one per entry, DNA excluded. The data show 350,000 to 450,000 distinct CDR3 sequences, and the top ten clones hold 5% to 5.5%. Germline assignment: CDR1 SGHVS and CDR2 FNYEAQ. The CDR3 is made up of 16 amino acids. This rearrangement joins TRBV7-6 to TRBJ1-2; as DNA is missing, the TRBD1 call by TCRdb cannot be tested. What was sequenced was blood T cells: a sorted CD56 or NKG2C T cell subset, CD4+ or CD8+ T cells, or bulk PBMC T cells (not recorded which). The receptor comes from a man between 18 and 69 years old in good health. Here the CDR3 reads CASSPPFRGAVYGYTF.